This T cell receptor (beta chain) came from a study of blood T cells in healthy people across ages. Regarding the study as a whole: Expanded clonotype changes were possibly confounded by unknown donor CMV status. There were more naive CD4+ cells and higher diversity in long-lived donors than in aged donors.

The table lists this clonotype with a few counts. Its antigen is unknown. Sample-barcoded 5' priming and a J-beta primer mix drove a second PCR of about 7 to 11 cycles. One entry per CDR3 protein, called by TCRdb with MiXCR from the 5' RACE reads. The table shows roughly 930,000 distinct CDR3 sequences, with roughly 43% occurring only once. V gave up 4 bases and J gave up 8 bases; unmatched junction bases: 7. CDR1 and CDR2 (germline): SGHRS, YFSETQ. This CDR3 region has 14 residues. The genes are TRBV5-1 and TRBJ1-4, with 8 bases aligning to TRBD1. The origin of this receptor is a man aged 25 to 40 in good health. The source material was blood. The CDR3 DNA follows: TGCGCCAGCAGCGAGGGACAGGCTATCGAAAAACTGTTTTTT. Protein sequence: CASSEGQAIEKLFF.